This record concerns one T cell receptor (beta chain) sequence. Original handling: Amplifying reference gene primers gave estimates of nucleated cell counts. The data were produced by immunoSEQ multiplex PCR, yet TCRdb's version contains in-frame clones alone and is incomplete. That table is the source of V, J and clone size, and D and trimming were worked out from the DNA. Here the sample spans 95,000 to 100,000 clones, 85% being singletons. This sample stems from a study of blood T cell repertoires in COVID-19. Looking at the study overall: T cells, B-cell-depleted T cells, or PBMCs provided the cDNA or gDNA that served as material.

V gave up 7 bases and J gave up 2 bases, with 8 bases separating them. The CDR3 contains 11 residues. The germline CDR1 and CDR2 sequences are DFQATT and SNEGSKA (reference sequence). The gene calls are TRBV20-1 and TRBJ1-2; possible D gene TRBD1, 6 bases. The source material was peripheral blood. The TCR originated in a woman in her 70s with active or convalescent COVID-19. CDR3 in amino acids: CSGQENYGYTF. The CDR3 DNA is TGCAGTGGACAGGAGAACTATGGCTACACCTTC.